A selection of T cell receptor beta chains follows, all from one sample in a study of T-cell reconstitution after alpha-beta-depleted transplantation in children. TCRdb re-derived calls from the PCR reads in MiXCR, one entry per CDR3 protein. The sample holds around 600,000 distinct CDR3 sequences; more than 9% are singletons and the top ten take 3.5% to 5%. This material consisted of PBMCs from the stem cell graft donor, taken from the stem cell graft. The receptors originated from a human donor who donated a stem cell graft to a child with acute myeloid leukemia. CDR3s include the opening cysteine and the closing phenylalanine or tryptophan. Fields, in order: V gene, clone size, J gene, D gene, CDR3 protein, CDR3 DNA. The D gene is left open where the match is weak. Part of the rows lack a size; the others show once, few, many or a class for expanded clones.

v_call: TRBV6-2/TRBV6-3; clone_size: -; j_call: TRBJ2-1; d_call: -; cdr3_aa: CASRDPRGPNEQFF; cdr3_nt: TGTGCCAGCAGAGACCCTCGGGGCCCTAATGAGCAGTTCTTC
v_call: TRBV5-1; clone_size: many; j_call: TRBJ2-2; d_call: TRBD2; cdr3_aa: CASSWTSANTGELFF; cdr3_nt: TGCGCCAGCAGCTGGACTAGCGCGAACACCGGGGAGCTGTTTTTT
v_call: TRBV28; clone_size: few; j_call: TRBJ2-7; d_call: -; cdr3_aa: CASSLPDTYEQYF; cdr3_nt: TGTGCCAGCAGCCTCCCGGACACCTACGAGCAGTACTTC
v_call: TRBV30; clone_size: -; j_call: TRBJ2-1; d_call: -; cdr3_aa: CAWSRPAEQFF; cdr3_nt: TGTGCCTGGAGCAGACCCGCGGAGCAGTTCTTC
v_call: TRBV7-8; clone_size: few; j_call: TRBJ2-7; d_call: TRBD1; cdr3_aa: CASSLAGGIGEQYF; cdr3_nt: TGTGCCAGCAGCTTGGCAGGGGGTATCGGCGAGCAGTACTTC
v_call: TRBV27; clone_size: few; j_call: TRBJ2-5; d_call: TRBD1; cdr3_aa: CASSDRGHETQYF; cdr3_nt: TGTGCCAGCAGTGACAGGGGGCACGAGACCCAGTACTTC
v_call: TRBV29-1; clone_size: few; j_call: TRBJ2-7; d_call: -; cdr3_aa: CSVAPPRGSGEQYF; cdr3_nt: TGCAGCGTTGCCCCCCCCAGGGGTTCGGGGGAGCAGTACTTC
v_call: TRBV20-1; clone_size: many; j_call: TRBJ1-3; d_call: -; cdr3_aa: CSARDPNSGNTIYF; cdr3_nt: TGCAGTGCTAGAGACCCAAACTCTGGAAACACCATATATTTT
v_call: TRBV19; clone_size: -; j_call: TRBJ2-2; d_call: -; cdr3_aa: CASSIKGAMNTGELFF; cdr3_nt: TGTGCCAGTAGTATAAAAGGAGCGATGAACACCGGGGAGCTGTTTTTT
v_call: TRBV20-1; clone_size: -; j_call: TRBJ1-1; d_call: -; cdr3_aa: CSASLGGKNTEAFF; cdr3_nt: TGCAGTGCTAGTCTGGGCGGGAAGAACACTGAAGCTTTCTTT
v_call: TRBV7-9; clone_size: many; j_call: TRBJ1-1; d_call: TRBD1; cdr3_aa: CASSLAAGGYTEAFF; cdr3_nt: TGTGCCAGCAGCTTAGCTGCAGGGGGATACACTGAAGCTTTCTTT
v_call: TRBV12-3/TRBV12-4; clone_size: few; j_call: TRBJ1-4; d_call: TRBD1; cdr3_aa: CASAPPGTGGLGEKLFF; cdr3_nt: TGTGCCAGCGCCCCCCCCGGGACAGGGGGCTTGGGTGAAAAACTGTTTTTT
v_call: TRBV4-3; clone_size: -; j_call: TRBJ2-1; d_call: TRBD2; cdr3_aa: CASSRLGLAGGNEQFF; cdr3_nt: TGCGCCAGCAGCCGCCTCGGACTAGCGGGAGGGAATGAGCAGTTCTTC
v_call: TRBV3-1; clone_size: -; j_call: TRBJ2-5; d_call: TRBD2; cdr3_aa: CASSQNKGLAGAETQYF; cdr3_nt: TGTGCCAGCAGCCAAAACAAGGGACTAGCGGGAGCGGAGACCCAGTACTTC
v_call: TRBV25-1; clone_size: few; j_call: TRBJ1-5; d_call: -; cdr3_aa: CASSDQAGNQPQHF; cdr3_nt: TGTGCCAGCAGTGATCAGGCAGGGAACCAGCCCCAGCATTTT
v_call: TRBV12-3/TRBV12-4; clone_size: many; j_call: TRBJ1-2; d_call: TRBD1; cdr3_aa: CASSRRDSTNYGYTF; cdr3_nt: TGTGCCAGCAGTCGCCGGGACAGCACTAACTATGGCTACACCTTC
v_call: TRBV10-3; clone_size: -; j_call: TRBJ2-7; d_call: -; cdr3_aa: CAMGFSGDEQYF; cdr3_nt: TGTGCCATGGGTTTTAGCGGAGACGAGCAGTACTTC
v_call: TRBV10-3; clone_size: many; j_call: TRBJ2-1; d_call: TRBD1; cdr3_aa: CAISDYRGNEQFF; cdr3_nt: TGTGCCATCAGTGATTACAGGGGCAATGAGCAGTTCTTC
v_call: TRBV7-6; clone_size: -; j_call: TRBJ2-2; d_call: TRBD2; cdr3_aa: CASSFSPGGLNTGELFF; cdr3_nt: TGTGCCAGCAGCTTTTCCCCGGGGGGTTTAAACACCGGGGAGCTGTTTTTT
v_call: TRBV20-1; clone_size: many; j_call: TRBJ2-7; d_call: -; cdr3_aa: CSGLRPTPEQYF; cdr3_nt: TGCAGTGGACTCCGGCCAACTCCCGAGCAGTACTTC
v_call: TRBV7-8; clone_size: -; j_call: TRBJ2-3; d_call: -; cdr3_aa: CASNQRASTDTQYF; cdr3_nt: TGTGCCAGCAACCAGCGGGCGAGCACAGATACGCAGTATTTT
v_call: TRBV11-1; clone_size: -; j_call: TRBJ1-1; d_call: -; cdr3_aa: CASSLALKVGTVNTEAFF; cdr3_nt: TGTGCCAGCAGCTTAGCGCTTAAGGTGGGGACGGTGAACACTGAAGCTTTCTTT
v_call: TRBV7-2; clone_size: few; j_call: TRBJ2-1; d_call: -; cdr3_aa: CASSPGVYAQFF; cdr3_nt: TGTGCCAGCAGCCCCGGGGTTTATGCGCAGTTCTTC
v_call: TRBV20-1; clone_size: few; j_call: TRBJ2-1; d_call: TRBD2; cdr3_aa: CSTLRVSGSNEQFF; cdr3_nt: TGCAGTACCCTGCGAGTTAGCGGGAGTAATGAGCAGTTCTTC
v_call: TRBV5-1; clone_size: -; j_call: TRBJ2-1; d_call: -; cdr3_aa: CASSFSSGPAYEQFF; cdr3_nt: TGCGCCAGCAGCTTTAGTAGCGGACCTGCCTATGAGCAGTTCTTC
v_call: TRBV6-5; clone_size: many; j_call: TRBJ1-1; d_call: -; cdr3_aa: CASIVRDALGRGTEAFF; cdr3_nt: TGTGCCAGCATCGTCCGGGATGCATTGGGAAGGGGCACTGAAGCTTTCTTT
v_call: TRBV29-1; clone_size: many; j_call: TRBJ2-1; d_call: -; cdr3_aa: CSVDSQGGSYNEQFF; cdr3_nt: TGCAGCGTTGATAGCCAGGGCGGATCCTACAATGAGCAGTTCTTC
v_call: TRBV12-3/TRBV12-4; clone_size: many; j_call: TRBJ2-4; d_call: TRBD2; cdr3_aa: CASSPSGRIQNIQYF; cdr3_nt: TGTGCCAGCAGTCCCAGCGGGAGAATACAAAACATTCAGTACTTC
v_call: TRBV5-1; clone_size: few; j_call: TRBJ1-1; d_call: TRBD1; cdr3_aa: CASSRQGGDEAFF; cdr3_nt: TGCGCCAGCAGCCGACAGGGAGGGGATGAAGCTTTCTTT
v_call: TRBV6-1; clone_size: few; j_call: TRBJ2-1; d_call: TRBD2; cdr3_aa: CASSRGSSGHNEQFF; cdr3_nt: TGTGCCAGCAGCCGTGGGTCTAGCGGCCACAATGAGCAGTTCTTC
v_call: TRBV6-2/TRBV6-3; clone_size: -; j_call: TRBJ1-6; d_call: -; cdr3_aa: CASSRQDNSPLHF; cdr3_nt: TGTGCCAGCAGCCGACAGGATAATTCACCCCTCCACTTT
v_call: TRBV7-2; clone_size: -; j_call: TRBJ1-5; d_call: TRBD1; cdr3_aa: CASSLTGIAGNQPQHF; cdr3_nt: TGTGCCAGCAGCTTGACAGGGATCGCCGGAAATCAGCCCCAGCATTTT
v_call: TRBV21-1; clone_size: -; j_call: TRBJ2-1; d_call: -; cdr3_aa: CASSKNPFSGLAGGPGRNEQFF; cdr3_nt: TGTGCCAGCAGCAAAAACCCTTTCTCCGGACTAGCGGGAGGCCCGGGTCGCAATGAGCAGTTCTTC
v_call: TRBV18; clone_size: few; j_call: TRBJ2-7; d_call: -; cdr3_aa: CASSPGRRPTSYEQYF; cdr3_nt: TGTGCCAGCTCACCAGGACGGAGACCCACTTCCTACGAGCAGTACTTC
v_call: TRBV20-1; clone_size: few; j_call: TRBJ2-3; d_call: -; cdr3_aa: CSAILTDTQYF; cdr3_nt: TGCAGTGCCATCTTAACAGATACGCAGTATTTT
v_call: TRBV15; clone_size: few; j_call: TRBJ2-3; d_call: TRBD1; cdr3_aa: CATSSSTGGRHTQYF; cdr3_nt: TGTGCCACCAGCAGTTCGACAGGGGGCAGGCATACGCAGTATTTT
v_call: TRBV6-1; clone_size: -; j_call: TRBJ2-5; d_call: TRBD2; cdr3_aa: CASSPGTSGRMVETQYF; cdr3_nt: TGTGCCAGCAGTCCCGGGACTAGCGGGAGAATGGTAGAGACCCAGTACTTC
v_call: TRBV7-9; clone_size: many; j_call: TRBJ2-5; d_call: -; cdr3_aa: CASSFPASQETQYF; cdr3_nt: TGTGCCAGCAGCTTTCCAGCATCCCAAGAGACCCAGTACTTC
v_call: TRBV30; clone_size: few; j_call: TRBJ2-7; d_call: -; cdr3_aa: CAWTWGGEQYF; cdr3_nt: TGTGCCTGGACCTGGGGAGGCGAGCAGTACTTC
v_call: TRBV29-1; clone_size: -; j_call: TRBJ1-1; d_call: -; cdr3_aa: CSALVTEAFF; cdr3_nt: TGCAGCGCTTTAGTCACTGAAGCTTTCTTT
v_call: TRBV5-1; clone_size: few; j_call: TRBJ2-7; d_call: TRBD2; cdr3_aa: CASSDPSGKSETPYEQYF; cdr3_nt: TGCGCCAGCAGCGACCCTAGCGGTAAATCAGAAACACCCTACGAGCAGTACTTC
v_call: TRBV5-1; clone_size: many; j_call: TRBJ1-2; d_call: -; cdr3_aa: CASSLGQGYNYGYTF; cdr3_nt: TGCGCCAGCAGCTTAGGGCAGGGCTACAACTATGGCTACACCTTC
v_call: TRBV20-1; clone_size: few; j_call: TRBJ2-3; d_call: -; cdr3_aa: CSATAYAGITDTQYF; cdr3_nt: TGCAGTGCTACAGCGTATGCCGGGATAACAGATACGCAGTATTTT
v_call: TRBV3-1; clone_size: -; j_call: TRBJ1-1; d_call: -; cdr3_aa: CASSQGTANTEAFF; cdr3_nt: TGTGCCAGCAGCCAAGGTACAGCTAACACTGAAGCTTTCTTT
v_call: TRBV3-1; clone_size: -; j_call: TRBJ2-6; d_call: -; cdr3_aa: CASSQEAGVGTGANVLTF; cdr3_nt: TGTGCCAGCAGCCAAGAGGCCGGCGTGGGGACTGGGGCCAACGTCCTGACTTTC
v_call: TRBV4-3; clone_size: many; j_call: TRBJ1-6; d_call: -; cdr3_aa: CASSQDAGDSPLHF; cdr3_nt: TGCGCCAGCAGCCAAGATGCGGGGGATTCACCCCTCCACTTT
v_call: TRBV11-1; clone_size: few; j_call: TRBJ2-3; d_call: TRBD1; cdr3_aa: CASSLNRGADTQYF; cdr3_nt: TGTGCCAGCAGCTTAAACAGGGGTGCAGATACGCAGTATTTT
v_call: TRBV7-3; clone_size: many; j_call: TRBJ2-2; d_call: TRBD1; cdr3_aa: CASSTTGISTGELFF; cdr3_nt: TGTGCCAGCAGCACGACAGGGATTAGCACCGGGGAGCTGTTTTTT
v_call: TRBV6-5; clone_size: many; j_call: TRBJ1-3; d_call: TRBD1; cdr3_aa: CASSLRTGTGGNTIYF; cdr3_nt: TGTGCCAGCAGTTTACGGACAGGTACAGGAGGAAACACCATATATTTT
v_call: TRBV6-1; clone_size: many; j_call: TRBJ2-5; d_call: TRBD1; cdr3_aa: CASRPGGEETQYF; cdr3_nt: TGTGCCAGCAGACCAGGGGGCGAAGAGACCCAGTACTTC
v_call: TRBV12-3/TRBV12-4; clone_size: few; j_call: TRBJ1-6; d_call: -; cdr3_aa: CASSIGTSPLHF; cdr3_nt: TGTGCCAGCAGTATTGGGACTTCACCCCTCCACTTT
v_call: TRBV6-2/TRBV6-3; clone_size: few; j_call: TRBJ2-1; d_call: TRBD2; cdr3_aa: CASRGAGGLYNEQFF; cdr3_nt: TGTGCCAGCAGGGGAGCGGGAGGGCTTTACAATGAGCAGTTCTTC